One sample yielded the 19 T cell receptor beta chains listed below, sequenced in a study of blood T cell repertoires in COVID-19. TCRdb's copy holds only in-frame clones and misses some; the assay was immunoSEQ multiplex PCR. Of about 200,000 clones listed, nearly 90% were seen once; the top ten hold 15% to 20%. Sequencing was done on a sample of peripheral blood. The receptors derive from a man aged 50 to 59 with COVID-19, enrolled during active disease.

The J gene is TRBJ2-5, the V gene TRBV7-6; 10 bases map to TRBD1. Germline values: CDR1 SGHVS, CDR2 FNYEAQ. V trimming: 3 bases; J trimming: 3 bases; junction bases outside the gene matches: 1. The CDR3 covers 14 residues. The CDR3 protein is CASSLGTGEETQYF. The CDR3, as DNA: TGTGCCAGCAGCTTGGGGACAGGGGAAGAGACCCAGTACTTC.

This clone has a single count. This sequence joins TRBV4-1 and TRBJ2-7; TRBD2 agrees at 8 bases. Germline CDR1 is MGHRA and CDR2 is YSYEKL. Trimming at V came to 1 base and at J to 2 bases, leaving 4 bases not matched to a gene. There are 15 residues in the CDR3. The CDR3 loop is CASSQVRGGTYEQYF. In nucleotides, the CDR3 is TGCGCCAGCAGCCAAGTCCGGGGGGGGACCTACGAGCAGTACTTC.

This chain connects TRBV25-1 to TRBJ1-4; no reliable D call. V was shortened by 7 bases and J by 4 bases, with 16 bases between the two germline ends. CDR3 size: 15 residues. Germline V CDR1 and CDR2: MGHDK, SYGVNS. The CDR3 region has the DNA TGTGCCAGCACGCAAGCTCAGGCCGGTAATGAAAAACTGTTTTTT. This sequence encodes CASTQAQAGNEKLFF.

The chain links TRBV7-2 to TRBJ1-5; TRBD1 matches at 8 bases. Trimming took 5 bases from V and 5 from J; bases not matched to a gene: 2. The germline V gene has CDR1 SGHTA and CDR2 FQGNSA. The CDR3 length is 13 residues. The CDR3, as DNA: TGTGCCAGCAGCCCGGGACAGGATCAGCCCCAGCATTTT. Protein: CASSPGQDQPQHF.

The chain links TRBV18 to TRBJ2-1; 9 bases align to TRBD2. Germline-derived CDR1 and CDR2 are KGHSH and LQKENI. This CDR3 is 16 amino acids long. V was pared by 2 bases and J by 5 bases, with 7 bases of the junction left unmatched. CDR3 sequence (DNA): TGTGCCAGCTCACCAATGGCTAGCGGGACCGACAATGAGCAGTTCTTC. It encodes CASSPMASGTDNEQFF.

The CDR3, as DNA: TGTGCCAGCAGCTCCTTAGCGGGAGGATCCTACAATGAGCAGTTCTTC. Its translation: CASSSLAGGSYNEQFF. The chain employs TRBV5-6 and TRBJ2-1, with TRBD2 matching 10 bases. The CDR3 contains 16 residues. Germline lookup yields CDR1 SGHDT and CDR2 YYEEEE. With 3 bases clipped from V and 1 base from J, the junction kept 4 bases outside the gene matches.

The genes are TRBV18 and TRBJ1-1; unclear D gene. The V and J ends lost 4 bases and 1 base respectively, with 16 bases between them. This CDR3 is 16 amino acids long. Germline loops: CDR1 KGHSH, CDR2 LQKENI. In DNA, the CDR3 is TGTGCCAGCTCACTAGCCGGGATGGTCACGAACACTGAAGCTTTCTTT. Translated: CASSLAGMVTNTEAFF.

The rearrangement joins TRBV6-2 or TRBV6-3 to TRBJ1-1, with TRBD1 as a possible D gene (5 bases). Germline loops: CDR1 MNHEY, CDR2 SVGEGT. The CDR3 is made up of 12 amino acids. Trimming removed 4 bases from V and 4 bases from J, with 7 bases in between. The CDR3 protein is CASSWQGTEAFF. DNA for the CDR3: TGTGCCAGCAGTTGGCAGGGCACTGAAGCTTTCTTT.

This clone occurred once. The chain recombines TRBV6-2 or TRBV6-3 with TRBJ1-6; D is perhaps TRBD1 (6 bases). Germline V CDR1 and CDR2: MNHEY, SVGEGT. This CDR3 has 15 residues. Trimming took off 4 bases at V and 3 bases at J, with 10 bases between the two ends. CDR3 residues: CASSFGQSYNSPLHF. CDR3 nucleotides: TGTGCCAGCAGTTTTGGACAGAGCTATAATTCACCCCTCCACTTT.

The chain joins TRBV19 to TRBJ1-5; D not resolved. The length of the CDR3 is 15 residues. Germline values: CDR1 LNHDA, CDR2 SQIVND (reference sequence). Trimming removed 2 bases from V and 7 bases from J, with 15 bases in between. CDR3 protein: CASSITGREWQPQHF. The CDR3 bases are TGTGCCAGTAGTATAACGGGGAGGGAATGGCAGCCCCAGCATTTT.

This chain uses TRBV6-5 with TRBJ2-7; no definite D call. Germline CDR1 and CDR2: MNHEY and SVGAGI. V was trimmed by 0 bases and J by 3 bases, leaving 9 bases between them. This CDR3 is built from 14 residues. CDR3 in DNA: TGTGCCAGCAGTTACTCGTTAAGAGGCTACGAGCAGTACTTC. It translates to CASSYSLRGYEQYF.

The V and J genes are TRBV3-1 (or the pseudogene TRBV3-2) and TRBJ2-5; TRBD1 agrees at 7 bases. The junction had 7 bases not matched to a gene; V was cut back by 6 bases and J by 0 bases. The CDR3 spans 15 residues. Germline V gene lookup returns CDR1 LGHDT and CDR2 YNNKEL (reference sequence). This CDR3 reads CASRRQGFDQETQYF. The CDR3 DNA sequence: TGTGCCAGCAGACGACAGGGTTTTGACCAAGAGACCCAGTACTTC.

This clone was observed once. J is TRBJ2-5 and V is TRBV6-1; a weak D match, TRBD1 (6 bases). CDR1 and CDR2 (germline): MNHNS, SASEGT. Trimming took 3 bases from V and 5 from J, leaving 22 bases between them. This CDR3 comprises 17 residues. This chain's CDR3 is CASSEQTGLWLVETQYF. CDR3 nucleotide sequence: TGTGCCAGCAGTGAGCAAACAGGGCTCTGGCTAGTCGAGACCCAGTACTTC.

The chain combines TRBV30 with TRBJ2-7, with a tentative D call TRBD1 (5 bases). The germline V and J ends were trimmed by 1 base and 13 bases, with 17 bases remaining between them. The CDR3 loop spans 12 amino acids. Germline assignment: CDR1 GTSNPN and CDR2 SVGIG (reference sequence). The CDR3 DNA follows: TGTGCCTGGAGTGCCCCCGCAGGGTCGGCCTACTTC. It translates to CAWSAPAGSAYF.

The chain links TRBV29-1 to TRBJ2-5, with D perhaps matching TRBD2 (5 bases). In germline, CDR1 is SQVTM, CDR2 ANQGSEA. V lost 6 bases and J lost 4, with 15 bases in between. The CDR3 sequence is 13 residues long. CDR3 loop: CSVVGRLRETQYF. In nucleotides, the CDR3 is TGCAGCGTAGTGGGGAGATTGCGAGAGACCCAGTACTTC.

This chain links TRBV5-1 with TRBJ2-5; 7 bases agree with TRBD1. V dropped 0 bases and J dropped 4; count of bases not matched to a gene: 6. Germline V gene data show CDR1 as SGHRS and CDR2 as YFSETQ. The CDR3 spans 15 residues. CDR3 in amino acids: CASSLGDSTPETQYF. In DNA form, the CDR3 reads TGCGCCAGCAGCTTGGGGGACAGTACCCCAGAGACCCAGTACTTC. Looking up the rest from reference TRBV5-1 and TRBJ2-5 gives the full variable domain: KAGVTQTPRYLIKTRGQQVTLSCSPISGHRSVSWYQQTPGQGLQFLFEYFSETQRNKGNFPGRFSGRQFSNSRSEMNVSTLELGDSALYLCASSLGDSTPETQYFGPGTRLLVL.

J is TRBJ1-5 and V is TRBV19; TRBD1 is a possible D gene (6 bases). The CDR3 runs 15 residues. Germline values: CDR1 LNHDA, CDR2 SQIVND (reference sequence). Trimming pared 5 bases from V and 8 bases from J, leaving 19 bases between. CDR3 loop: CASSPSGAQTEPQHF. In nucleotides, the CDR3 is TGTGCCAGTAGTCCCTCAGGGGCTCAAACGGAGCCCCAGCATTTT.

V is TRBV10-3 and J is TRBJ2-1; 8 bases fit TRBD1. CDR3 size: 12 residues. J gave up 6 bases and V 8 bases, and 3 bases lay outside the gene matches. CDR1 is ENHRY, CDR2 SYGVKD, per germline. CDR3: CAIGGQGNEQFF. The DNA for the CDR3 is TGTGCCATCGGAGGACAGGGCAATGAGCAGTTCTTC.

The chain uses TRBV11-2 and TRBJ1-4; TRBD1 matches 8 bases. The CDR3 covers 14 residues. Germline trimming cut 1 base from V and 5 bases from J; bases unmatched to any gene: 0. The germline V gene encodes CDR1 SGHAT and CDR2 FQNNGV. The CDR3 nucleotides are TGTGCCAGCAGCTTAGGGACAGGGAATGAAAAACTGTTTTTT. Protein sequence: CASSLGTGNEKLFF.